These T cell receptor beta chains were read from a single sample in a study of shared clonotypes between healthy human individuals. Produced via immunoSEQ multiplex PCR; TCRdb's table is partial and in-frame only. The table includes 2 million to 2.5 million clones, around 95% detected once. Source material: naive CD4+ T cells sorted from blood. The origin of the receptors is a man aged 18 to 35 in good health. Each CDR3 is given with its conserved first and last residue. D genes are given only for firm matches. Only some rows state a clone size, as once, few, many or a class for expanded clones.

NA	TRBV30	TRBJ2-7	TRBD1	CAWSVRGQGVYEQYF	TGTGCCTGGAGTGTACGGGGACAGGGCGTCTACGAGCAGTACTTC
NA	TRBV7-2	TRBJ2-7	NA	CASSISSGTSYEQYF	TGTGCCAGCAGCATATCCTCAGGGACCTCCTACGAGCAGTACTTC
NA	TRBV19	TRBJ2-7	TRBD2	CASSIEASSGFYEQYF	TGTGCCAGTAGTATAGAGGCCTCTAGCGGGTTCTACGAGCAGTACTTC
NA	TRBV7-9	TRBJ2-7	NA	CASSLRQSHPNEQYF	TGTGCCAGCAGCTTACGACAGAGTCACCCCAACGAGCAGTACTTC
NA	TRBV4-1	TRBJ2-7	NA	CASSHLQGYEQCF	TGCGCCAGCAGCCACCTCCAGGGCTACGAGCAGTGCTTC
NA	TRBV2	TRBJ2-5	NA	CASIRTPETQYF	TGTGCCAGCATCAGAACCCCAGAGACCCAGTACTTC
NA	TRBV6-5	TRBJ2-6	NA	CASSRGASGANVLTF	TGTGCCAGCAGCCGAGGGGCCTCTGGGGCCAACGTCCTGACTTTC
NA	TRBV19	TRBJ2-1	NA	CASSSYSNEQFF	TGTGCCAGTAGTAGTTACTCTAATGAGCAGTTCTTC
NA	TRBV6-4	TRBJ2-3	NA	CASSEIASSTDTQYF	TGTGCCAGCAGTGAAATAGCGTCTAGCACAGATACGCAGTATTTT
NA	TRBV25-1	TRBJ2-3	NA	CASSERRGLPDTQYF	TGTGCCAGCAGTGAGAGGCGGGGATTGCCAGATACGCAGTATTTT
NA	TRBV5-1	TRBJ1-2	TRBD1	CASSEQGAYGYTF	TGCGCCAGCAGCGAACAGGGGGCCTATGGCTACACCTTC
NA	TRBV21-1	TRBJ2-4	NA	CASSKEQTGRVIQYF	TGTGCCAGCAGCAAAGAGCAGACAGGCAGAGTCATTCAGTACTTC
NA	TRBV7-6	TRBJ2-1	NA	CASSPGSLQIYEQFF	TGTGCCAGCAGCCCCGGCTCACTACAGATCTATGAGCAGTTCTTC
NA	TRBV10-3	TRBJ1-2	NA	CAISPGTSNYGYTF	TGTGCCATCAGTCCGGGAACCTCTAACTATGGCTACACCTTC
NA	TRBV5-1	TRBJ2-2	NA	CASSLRSGGNPGELFF	TGCGCCAGCAGCTTGAGGTCAGGGGGGAATCCCGGGGAGCTGTTTTTT
NA	TRBV11-2	TRBJ1-4	NA	CASSLDRLSDEKLFF	TGTGCCAGCAGCTTAGATCGGTTGTCGGATGAAAAACTGTTTTTT
once	TRBV10-3	TRBJ1-3	NA	CAISGQQHSGNTIYF	TGTGCCATCAGTGGACAGCAACACTCTGGAAACACCATATATTTT
NA	TRBV29-1	TRBJ1-4	NA	CSVSLVNEKLFF	TGCAGCGTATCTTTGGTTAATGAAAAACTGTTTTTT